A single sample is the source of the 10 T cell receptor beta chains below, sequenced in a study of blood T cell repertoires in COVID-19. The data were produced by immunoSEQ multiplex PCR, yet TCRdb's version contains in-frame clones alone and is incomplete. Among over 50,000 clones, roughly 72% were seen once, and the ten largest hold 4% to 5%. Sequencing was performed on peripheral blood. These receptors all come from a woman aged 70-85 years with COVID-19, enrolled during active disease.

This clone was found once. DNA of the CDR3: TGTGCCAGCAGTTGGGGGGGGCCTTCCACAGATACGCAGTATTTT. Translating it yields CASSWGGPSTDTQYF. The chain uses TRBV6-5 and TRBJ2-3; a possible D gene is TRBD2 (7 bases). The V gene's germline CDR1 is MNHEY and CDR2 SVGAGI. The V end was cut by 4 bases, the J end by 2 bases, with 13 bases between. CDR3 size: 15 residues.

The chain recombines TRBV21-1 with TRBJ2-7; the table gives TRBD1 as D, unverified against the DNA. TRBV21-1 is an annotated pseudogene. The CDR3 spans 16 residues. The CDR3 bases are TGTGCCAGCAGCAAAGTAAAGGACATACTCTTTTACGAGCAGTACTTC. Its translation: CASSKVKDILFYEQYF.

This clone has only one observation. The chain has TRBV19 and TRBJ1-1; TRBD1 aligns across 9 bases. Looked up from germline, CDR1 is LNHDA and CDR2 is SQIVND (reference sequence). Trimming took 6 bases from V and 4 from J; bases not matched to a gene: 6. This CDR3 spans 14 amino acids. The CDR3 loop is CASSHGGQGTEAFF. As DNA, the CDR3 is TGTGCCAGTAGCCACGGGGGACAGGGCACTGAAGCTTTCTTT.

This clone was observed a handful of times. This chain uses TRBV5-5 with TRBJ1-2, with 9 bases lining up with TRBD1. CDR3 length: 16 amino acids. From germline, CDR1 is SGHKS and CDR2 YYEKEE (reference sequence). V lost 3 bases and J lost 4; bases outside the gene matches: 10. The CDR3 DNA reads TGTGCCAGCAGCTGGCGACAGGGGGGCGGGACCTATGGCTACACCTTC. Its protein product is CASSWRQGGGTYGYTF.

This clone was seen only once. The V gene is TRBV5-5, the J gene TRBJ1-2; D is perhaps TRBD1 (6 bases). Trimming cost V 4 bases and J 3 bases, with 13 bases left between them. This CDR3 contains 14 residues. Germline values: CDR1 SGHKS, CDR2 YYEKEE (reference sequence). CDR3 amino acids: CASSRTGNDYGYTF. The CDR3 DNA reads TGTGCCAGCAGCCGCACAGGGAACGACTATGGCTACACCTTC.

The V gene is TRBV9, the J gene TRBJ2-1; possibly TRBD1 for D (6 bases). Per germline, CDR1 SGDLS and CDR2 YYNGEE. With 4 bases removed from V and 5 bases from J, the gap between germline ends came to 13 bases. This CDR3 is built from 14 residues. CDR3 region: CASSPRDTNNEQFF. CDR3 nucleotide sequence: TGTGCCAGCAGCCCTCGGGACACCAACAATGAGCAGTTCTTC.

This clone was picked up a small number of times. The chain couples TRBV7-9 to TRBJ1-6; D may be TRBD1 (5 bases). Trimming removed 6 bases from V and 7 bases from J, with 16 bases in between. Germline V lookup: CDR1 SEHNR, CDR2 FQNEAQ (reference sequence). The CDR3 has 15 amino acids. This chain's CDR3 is CASSWGGLENSPLHF. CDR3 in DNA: TGTGCCAGCAGTTGGGGGGGTCTAGAGAATTCACCCCTCCACTTT.

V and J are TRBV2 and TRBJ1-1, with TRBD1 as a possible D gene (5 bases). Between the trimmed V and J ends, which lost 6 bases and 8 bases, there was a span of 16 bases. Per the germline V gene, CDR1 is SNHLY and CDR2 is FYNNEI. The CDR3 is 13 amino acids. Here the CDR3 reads CASRDTVLREAFF. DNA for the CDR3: TGTGCCAGCAGGGACACTGTCCTGCGAGAAGCTTTCTTT.

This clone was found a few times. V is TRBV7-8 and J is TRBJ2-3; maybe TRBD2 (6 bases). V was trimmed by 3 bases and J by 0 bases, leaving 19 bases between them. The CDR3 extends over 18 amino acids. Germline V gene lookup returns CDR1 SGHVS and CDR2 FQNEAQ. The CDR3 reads CASSFRSGLLSSTDTQYF. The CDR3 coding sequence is TGTGCCAGCAGCTTTCGGTCGGGACTTCTCTCGAGCACAGATACGCAGTATTTT.

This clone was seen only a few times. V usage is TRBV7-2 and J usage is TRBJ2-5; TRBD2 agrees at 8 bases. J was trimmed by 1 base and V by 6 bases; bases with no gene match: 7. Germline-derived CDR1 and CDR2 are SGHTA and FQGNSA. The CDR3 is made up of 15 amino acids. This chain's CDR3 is CASRRSGGTQETQYF. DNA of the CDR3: TGTGCCAGCAGGCGAAGCGGGGGAACCCAAGAGACCCAGTACTTC.